The rows below give T cell receptor beta chains drawn from one sample of a study of breast tumors, draining lymph nodes, adjacent tissues. TCRdb re-called the multiplex PCR reads with MiXCR, one entry per CDR3 protein. The repertoire has about 270,000 distinct CDR3 sequences, around 31% of them found once; the top ten carry 1.1%. Sequencing used axillary lymph node tissue. These receptors were obtained from a female donor with breast cancer. Some clones in this sample may be carry-over from other donors' samples. CDR3s include the opening cysteine and the closing phenylalanine or tryptophan. Only some rows state a clone size, as once, few, many or a class for expanded clones.

many,TRBJ1-6,TRBV14,CASSQARGVSNSPLHF
many,TRBJ2-3,TRBV7-2,CASSLRQTSGSTDTQYF
many,TRBJ1-2,TRBV7-2,CASSLGGSSYGYTF
many,TRBJ1-2,TRBV7-2,CASSDRTGAGGYTF
.,TRBJ1-3,TRBV18,CASSPLPRGDDTIYF
many,TRBJ2-5,TRBV20-1,CSQTTGERETQYF
many,TRBJ2-1,TRBV7-2,CASSPRRGGEQFF
.,TRBJ2-1,TRBV6-5,CASSSSGEQFF
many,TRBJ2-7,TRBV24-1,CATSDPTGLRHEQYF
.,TRBJ2-5,TRBV28,CASRGNLAGDQETQYF
many,TRBJ2-5,TRBV7-9,CATPESFYGTQYF
many,TRBJ2-2,TRBV11-3,CASSSEPNTGELFF
many,TRBJ2-1,TRBV20-1,CSASMGPPDEQFF
many,TRBJ1-3,TRBV10-3,CAISESGGTPGNTIYF
many,TRBJ2-2,TRBV29-1,CSVRIGAGELFF
many,TRBJ2-3,TRBV5-1,CASRRSAGTDTQYF
many,TRBJ2-3,TRBV2,CASREDTQYF
.,TRBJ1-5,TRBV13,CASARRGQPGQETQHF
.,TRBJ2-4,TRBV12-3/TRBV12-4,CASSSGLAGTIQYF
.,TRBJ1-1,TRBV7-3,CASSEGHSNTGAFF
.,TRBJ2-1,TRBV5-6,CASSYREKKYNEQFF
many,TRBJ2-1,TRBV2,CASSLLAGMNDEQFF
many,TRBJ2-1,TRBV5-1,CASSLRGSQYEQFF
many,TRBJ2-1,TRBV7-6,CASSSGSNEQFF
many,TRBJ1-6,TRBV6-6,CASSYSSGGAWTPLHF
many,TRBJ2-1,TRBV4-3,CASSQELAGFYEQFF
.,TRBJ1-5,TRBV7-8,CVSSLRQPQHF
many,TRBJ1-2,TRBV5-8,CASSQWTGANYGYTF
.,TRBJ1-1,TRBV20-1,CSARRQSKAFF
many,TRBJ2-7,TRBV15,CATSRERSYEQYF
many,TRBJ2-3,TRBV10-1,CASSEAGATDTQYF
many,TRBJ2-7,TRBV5-8,CASSSSTISYEQYF
.,TRBJ2-7,TRBV12-3/TRBV12-4,CASGFGLAGVEQHF
many,TRBJ2-3,TRBV20-1,CSAVLYNTDTQYF
many,TRBJ1-5,TRBV19,CASSWDSNQPQHF
many,TRBJ2-3,TRBV20-1,CSAILAGLSTDTQYF
many,TRBJ2-1,TRBV2,CATTSGSYNEQFF
.,TRBJ1-4,TRBV28,CATQTTGGANEKLFF
many,TRBJ1-2,TRBV15,CATSRTLRVGYTF
many,TRBJ1-2,TRBV10-3,CAISATVYGYTF
.,TRBJ1-5,TRBV18,CASSPEGRNQPQHF
.,TRBJ1-3,TRBV10-2,CTSSGTGTPGNTIYF
.,TRBJ2-6,TRBV7-2,CASSSRRDSGANVLTF
few,TRBJ1-3,TRBV30,CATDGYSGNTIYF
.,TRBJ2-7,TRBV10-3,CATGDRAYEQYF
many,TRBJ2-1,TRBV24-1,CATSDSYERGGAYNEQFF
.,TRBJ2-1,TRBV24-1,CATSDPGTSGRYNEQFF
many,TRBJ2-6,TRBV6-4,CASSDPGSGANVLTF